This TCR beta chain was recovered during a study of blood T cells in healthy people across ages. Per germline, CDR1 SGHRS and CDR2 YFSETQ. The CDR3 runs 15 residues. Whole-study results and caveats: Long-lived donors had more naive CD4+ cells and higher diversity than aged donors. Per-million-T-cell TCR beta diversity fell roughly linearly with age.

Healthy Caucasians from Russia aged about 6 to 95 served as donors. There were at least 5 micrograms of total RNA extracted from every sample. Concerning this clonotype itself: Its antigen is not known. One end of the junction is discordant with germline, which a read error may explain.

PCR was performed a second time for about 6 to 11 cycles using a sample-barcoded 5' primer and a J-beta primer mix. TCRdb analysed the 5' RACE reads with MiXCR anew, one entry per CDR3 protein. The sample has around 870,000 distinct CDR3 sequences; 29% are singletons. This sequence joins TRBV5-1 and TRBJ1-4; D may be TRBD1 (5 bases). This TCR came from a woman aged 80 or over in good health. Sequenced input: blood. CDR3 protein: CASSLTGATSEKLFF. The CDR3, as DNA: TGCGCCAGCAGCTTGACAGGAGCAACTAGTGAAAAACTGTTTTTT. Complete variable domain (other parts from reference TRBV5-1 and TRBJ1-4): KAGVTQTPRYLIKTRGQQVTLSCSPISGHRSVSWYQQTPGQGLQFLFEYFSETQRNKGNFPGRFSGRQFSNSRSEMNVSTLELGDSALYLCASSLTGATSEKLFFGSGTQLSVL.